These T cell receptor beta chains were read from a single sample in a study of T cells in localized non-small cell lung cancer. Sequenced by immunoSEQ multiplex PCR; TCRdb stores in-frame clones only, minus some. Of about 70,000 clones in the sample, less than 90% were seen once. Source: peripheral blood, taken before any cancer treatment. The source of these receptors is a male donor aged 60 or over with stage III squamous cell lung carcinoma. Both conserved end residues are trimmed from each CDR3.

J	V	CDR3
TRBJ1-1	TRBV7-3	ASSQTGNTEAF
TRBJ2-5	TRBV7-2	ASSLTWAGQETQY
TRBJ1-3	TRBV6-5	ASSSGVVGNTIY
TRBJ2-3	TRBV6-5	ASTRTGGFTDTQY
TRBJ2-5	TRBV6-1	ASSDGQGAETQY
TRBJ1-4	TRBV2	ATRTATNEKLF
TRBJ1-6	TRBV9	ASSPAAEGVGSPLH
TRBJ2-5	TRBV30	AWSLNGRETQY
TRBJ2-2	TRBV6-5	ASRWTGGASGELF
TRBJ1-2	TRBV13	ASSSSTGTGGRLGGYT
TRBJ2-1	TRBV2	ASSFPGRNEQF
TRBJ1-3	TRBV5-6	ASTHTRRGNTIY
TRBJ1-2	TRBV30	AWSAGGGGYT
TRBJ1-1	TRBV5-1	ASSPREADTEAF
TRBJ2-7	TRBV9	ASSETGGPYEQY
TRBJ2-5	TRBV7-2	ASQLAGGEETQY
NA	TRBV6-5	ASSYSGGADTQH
TRBJ1-6	TRBV6-1	ASSEKPPAGTYNSPLH
TRBJ2-5	TRBV7-2	ASTSQIAGGTQY
TRBJ2-7	TRBV11-2	ASSLDLAMSSEQY
TRBJ2-7	TRBV12-5	ASALYEQY
TRBJ2-3	TRBV7-9	ASSRLGSESTQY
TRBJ1-2	TRBV2	ASNTPTGNSGYT
TRBJ1-2	TRBV29-1	SVGRGAGGYT
TRBJ2-5	TRBV19	ASSIGVSQETQY
TRBJ2-3	TRBV5-1	ASSYSDSKTDTQY
TRBJ2-7	TRBV7-3	ASSLWPTGSYEQY
TRBJ1-1	TRBV5-1	ASSLEGQGNTEAF
TRBJ2-1	TRBV29-1	SVVVAANEQF
TRBJ2-7	TRBV5-4	ASSFPDSPEQY
TRBJ2-6	TRBV10-2	ASSEQGYGSGANVLT
TRBJ2-7	TRBV10-3	AIRAGGSYEQY
TRBJ2-4	TRBV19	ASSTRQGRAGIQY
TRBJ2-7	TRBV4-3	ASSRLHRGGGYEQY
TRBJ1-2	TRBV14	ASSRRQGFFFEGYT
TRBJ1-4	TRBV5-6	ASSLTGDRQANEKLF
TRBJ1-2	TRBV5-3	ARSLVGQGDYGYT
TRBJ2-3	TRBV5-4	ASSSGLVPDTQY
TRBJ2-5	TRBV6-5	AIQEETQY